These T cell receptor beta chains were read from a single sample in a study of CD8 T cells in ankylosing spondylitis. MiXCR was run by TCRdb on the 5' RACE reads, yielding one entry per CDR3 protein. The table records approximately 550,000 distinct CDR3 sequences, 12% of them present only once. Sequenced: blood, either unsorted or a sorted T cell fraction (not recorded which). Receptors originate from a male donor with ankylosing spondylitis. Each CDR3 is given with its conserved first and last residue. Each record gives: D gene, clone size, J gene, V gene, CDR3 protein, CDR3 DNA. D genes are given only for firm matches. The size of a clone is reported for some rows only, either as once, few or many, or as a class for expanded clones.

.	.	TRBJ2-2	TRBV4-2	CASSQASRARTGELFF	TGTGCCAGCAGCCAAGCTAGCAGGGCGAGGACCGGGGAGCTGTTTTTT
.	few	TRBJ2-3	TRBV4-2	CASSLKSAFSTDTQYF	TGTGCCAGCAGCCTTAAGTCAGCGTTTAGCACAGATACGCAGTATTTT
TRBD2	many	TRBJ2-4	TRBV7-8	CASSSQGAGGGIQYF	TGTGCCAGCAGCTCTCAAGGAGCGGGAGGGGGAATTCAGTACTTC
TRBD2	.	TRBJ2-2	TRBV7-9	CASVGLAGAAGELFF	TGTGCCAGCGTCGGACTAGCGGGAGCTGCCGGGGAGCTGTTTTTT
.	.	TRBJ2-1	TRBV2	CASSGEAYNEQFF	TGTGCCAGCAGTGGTGAAGCGTACAATGAGCAGTTCTTC
TRBD2	.	TRBJ2-3	TRBV5-1	CASSRGLAATSTDTQYF	TGCGCCAGCAGCAGAGGACTAGCGGCCACTAGCACAGATACGCAGTATTTT
.	.	TRBJ2-2	TRBV3-1	CASSQVGRENTGELFF	TGTGCCAGCAGCCAAGTAGGCAGGGAGAACACCGGGGAGCTGTTTTTT
TRBD2	.	TRBJ2-3	TRBV5-4	CASSSGLAAGSGTDTQYF	TGTGCCAGCAGCTCGGGACTAGCGGCGGGGTCTGGCACAGATACGCAGTATTTT
.	many	TRBJ1-6	TRBV20-1	CSAEGSPNSPLHF	TGCAGTGCCGAAGGGTCTCCTAATTCACCCCTCCACTTT
TRBD1	.	TRBJ1-1	TRBV5-6	CASSPQTGLGTEAFF	TGTGCCAGCAGCCCGCAGACAGGGTTGGGCACTGAAGCTTTCTTT
.	few	TRBJ1-6	TRBV5-1	CASRSIAGARESPLHF	TGCGCCAGCCGGTCGATCGCAGGTGCAAGGGAGTCACCCCTCCACTTT
TRBD1	few	TRBJ2-2	TRBV3-1	CASSRDRIYTGELFF	TGTGCCAGCAGCCGGGACAGAATTTACACCGGGGAGCTGTTTTTT
.	many	TRBJ2-1	TRBV5-1	CASSLGSAYNEQFF	TGCGCCAGCAGTCTCGGGAGCGCCTACAATGAGCAGTTCTTC
TRBD1	.	TRBJ2-5	TRBV2	CASSEALTGGETQYF	TGTGCCAGCAGTGAAGCCTTGACAGGGGGGGAGACCCAGTACTTC
.	many	TRBJ1-1	TRBV5-1	CASSLSPEVHTEAFF	TGCGCCAGCAGCTTGTCCCCGGAAGTTCACACTGAAGCTTTCTTT
.	.	TRBJ1-1	TRBV5-6	CASSVGLNLNTEAFF	TGTGCCAGCAGCGTCGGACTGAACCTAAACACTGAAGCTTTCTTT
.	few	TRBJ2-3	TRBV5-1	CASSLWGELTDTQYF	TGCGCCAGCAGCTTGTGGGGGGAGCTCACAGATACGCAGTATTTT
.	few	TRBJ1-1	TRBV5-1	CASSADGNTEAFF	TGCGCCAGCAGCGCGGACGGTAACACTGAAGCTTTCTTT
TRBD1	few	TRBJ1-6	TRBV28	CASTSIRDRGNSPLHF	TGTGCCAGCACCTCGATACGGGACAGGGGGAATTCACCCCTCCACTTT
.	.	TRBJ1-6	TRBV20-1	CSASYRGNSPLHF	TGCAGTGCATCGTACCGTGGCAATTCACCCCTCCACTTT
TRBD2	few	TRBJ2-3	TRBV7-2	CASSSRPSGRSDTQYF	TGTGCCAGCAGCTCCAGGCCTAGCGGGAGGTCCGATACGCAGTATTTT
.	many	TRBJ2-1	TRBV7-2	CASSGVAAYGEQFF	TGTGCCAGCAGCGGAGTAGCGGCATATGGGGAGCAGTTCTTC
.	.	TRBJ1-5	TRBV5-6	CASSWWGGASQPQHF	TGTGCCAGCAGCTGGTGGGGGGGGGCTAGTCAGCCCCAGCATTTT
.	many	TRBJ1-5	TRBV12-3/TRBV12-4	CASSFGTSNQPQHF	TGTGCCAGCAGTTTCGGCACGAGCAATCAGCCCCAGCATTTT
.	.	TRBJ2-7	TRBV7-2	CASSSLREEQYF	TGTGCCAGCAGCTCATTACGGGAGGAGCAGTACTTC
TRBD2	few	TRBJ2-3	TRBV12-3/TRBV12-4	CASSAESGGTDTQYF	TGTGCCAGCAGTGCTGAGAGCGGGGGCACAGATACGCAGTATTTT
.	many	TRBJ2-6	TRBV20-1	CSARDSSSGANVLTF	TGCAGTGCTAGGGACAGTAGCTCTGGGGCCAACGTCCTGACTTTC
TRBD2	many	TRBJ2-1	TRBV7-2	CASSFHSGPSYNEQFF	TGTGCCAGCAGCTTCCATAGCGGGCCCTCCTACAATGAGCAGTTCTTC
.	.	TRBJ1-5	TRBV18	CASSPGDEPQHF	TGTGCCAGCTCACCAGGGGATGAGCCCCAGCATTTT
.	.	TRBJ2-7	TRBV7-2	CASTQQGSSSYEQYF	TGTGCCAGCACCCAACAGGGCAGTAGCTCCTACGAGCAGTACTTC
TRBD1	few	TRBJ1-1	TRBV20-1	CSARVGDRGPTEAFF	TGCAGTGCTAGAGTTGGGGACAGGGGGCCCACTGAAGCTTTCTTT
TRBD1	.	TRBJ2-6	TRBV18	CASYRGSSGANVLTF	TGTGCCAGCTACAGGGGGTCCTCTGGGGCCAACGTCCTGACTTTC
.	many	TRBJ2-1	TRBV24-1	CATRSNPADELYNEQFF	TGTGCCACCAGGAGTAACCCGGCGGACGAACTGTACAATGAGCAGTTCTTC
TRBD1	few	TRBJ1-1	TRBV11-2	CASSLALDRVGVQAFF	TGTGCCAGCAGCTTAGCTCTAGACAGGGTTGGAGTCCAAGCTTTCTTT
.	.	TRBJ2-2	TRBV3-1	CASSQEGGLSGELFF	TGTGCCAGCAGCCAAGAGGGAGGCTTAAGCGGGGAGCTGTTTTTT
.	few	TRBJ1-2	TRBV7-2	CASRPEGGGSYGYTF	TGTGCCAGCCGCCCAGAAGGGGGGGGGTCCTATGGCTACACCTTC
TRBD1	.	TRBJ2-7	TRBV5-1	CASSSVRQGYFYEQYF	TGCGCCAGCAGCTCGGTAAGACAGGGATATTTCTACGAGCAGTACTTC
.	.	TRBJ1-1	TRBV2	CASSEMGSGNTEAFF	TGTGCCAGCAGTGAAATGGGGTCGGGGAACACTGAAGCTTTCTTT
TRBD2	many	TRBJ2-5	TRBV29-1	CSPSGGESGETQYF	TGCAGCCCCTCTGGGGGGGAGAGCGGAGAGACCCAGTACTTC
.	.	TRBJ2-3	TRBV20-1	CSARDPRGGDTQYF	TGCAGTGCTAGAGATCCACGGGGTGGGGATACGCAGTATTTT
.	many	TRBJ2-6	TRBV9	CASSVDSGANVLTF	TGTGCCAGCAGCGTAGACTCTGGGGCCAACGTCCTGACTTTC
.	many	TRBJ1-4	TRBV6-1	CASSTQGLQEEKLFF	TGTGCCAGCAGTACCCAGGGTCTTCAAGAGGAAAAACTGTTTTTT
TRBD2	few	TRBJ2-3	TRBV7-9	CASSPRGVGSTDTQYF	TGTGCCAGCAGCCCCCGGGGGGTAGGAAGCACAGATACGCAGTATTTT